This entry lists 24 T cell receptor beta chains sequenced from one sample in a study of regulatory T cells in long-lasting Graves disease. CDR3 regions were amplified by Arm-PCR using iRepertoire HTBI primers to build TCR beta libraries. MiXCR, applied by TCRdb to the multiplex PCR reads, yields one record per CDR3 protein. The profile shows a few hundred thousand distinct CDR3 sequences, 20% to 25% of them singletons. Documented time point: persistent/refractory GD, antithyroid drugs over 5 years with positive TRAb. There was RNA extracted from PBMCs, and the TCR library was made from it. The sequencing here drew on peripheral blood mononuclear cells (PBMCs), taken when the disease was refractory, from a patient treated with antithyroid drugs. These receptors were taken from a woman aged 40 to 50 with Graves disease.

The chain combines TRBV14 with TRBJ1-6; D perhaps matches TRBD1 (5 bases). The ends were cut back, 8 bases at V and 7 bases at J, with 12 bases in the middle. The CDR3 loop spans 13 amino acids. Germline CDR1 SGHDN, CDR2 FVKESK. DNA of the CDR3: TGTGCCAGCTCGACAGCTTTGAATTCACCCCTCCACTTT. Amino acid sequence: CASSTALNSPLHF.

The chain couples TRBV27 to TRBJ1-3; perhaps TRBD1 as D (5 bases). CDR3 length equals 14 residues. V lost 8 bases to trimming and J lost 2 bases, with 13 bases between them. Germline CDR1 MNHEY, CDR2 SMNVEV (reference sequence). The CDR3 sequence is CASQEVGAGNTIYF. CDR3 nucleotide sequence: TGTGCCAGCCAAGAGGTAGGGGCTGGAAACACCATATATTTT.

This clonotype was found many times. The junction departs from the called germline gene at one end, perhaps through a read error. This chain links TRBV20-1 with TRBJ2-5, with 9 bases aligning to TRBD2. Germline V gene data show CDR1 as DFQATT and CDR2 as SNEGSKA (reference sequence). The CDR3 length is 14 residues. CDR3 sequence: CSVRAGTSQETQYF. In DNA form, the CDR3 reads TGCAGTGTTAGAGCTGGGACTAGCCAGGAGACCCAGTACTTC.

The CDR3 region is CASSPGSHEQYF. The CDR3 DNA reads TGTGCCAGCAGTCCCGGGAGTCACGAGCAGTACTTC. The V and J genes are TRBV6-1 and TRBJ2-7, with a weak D call TRBD2 (6 bases). Germline V gene lookup returns CDR1 MNHNS and CDR2 SASEGT. The V end lost 5 bases, the J end lost 5 bases, and 10 bases lay between the germline ends. CDR3 length equals 12 residues.

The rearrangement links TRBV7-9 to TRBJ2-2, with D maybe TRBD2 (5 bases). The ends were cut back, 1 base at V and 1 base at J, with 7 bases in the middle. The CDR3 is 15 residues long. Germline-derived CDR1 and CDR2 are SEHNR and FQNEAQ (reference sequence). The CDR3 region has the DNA TGTGCCAGCAGCTTAGTTGGGAGGAACACCGGGGAGCTGTTTTTT. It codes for CASSLVGRNTGELFF. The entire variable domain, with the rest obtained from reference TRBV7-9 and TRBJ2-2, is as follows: DTGVSQNPRHKITKRGQNVTFRCDPISEHNRLYWYRQTLGQGPEFLTYFQNEAQLEKSRLLSDRFSAERPKGSFSTLEIQRTEQGDSAMYLCASSLVGRNTGELFFGEGSRLTVL.

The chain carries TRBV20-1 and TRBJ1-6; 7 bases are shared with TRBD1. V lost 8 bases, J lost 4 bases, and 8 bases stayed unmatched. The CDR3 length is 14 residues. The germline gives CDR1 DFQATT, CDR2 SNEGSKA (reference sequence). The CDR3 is CSIVGGGYNSPLHF. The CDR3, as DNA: TGCAGTATTGTAGGGGGCGGGTATAATTCACCCCTCCACTTT.

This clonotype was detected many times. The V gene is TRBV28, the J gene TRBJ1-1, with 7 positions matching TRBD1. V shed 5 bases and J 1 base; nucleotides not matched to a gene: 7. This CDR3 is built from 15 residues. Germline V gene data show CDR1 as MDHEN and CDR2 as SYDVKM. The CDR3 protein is CASSTPGDRNTEAFF. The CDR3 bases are TGTGCCAGCAGTACCCCCGGGGACAGGAACACTGAAGCTTTCTTT.

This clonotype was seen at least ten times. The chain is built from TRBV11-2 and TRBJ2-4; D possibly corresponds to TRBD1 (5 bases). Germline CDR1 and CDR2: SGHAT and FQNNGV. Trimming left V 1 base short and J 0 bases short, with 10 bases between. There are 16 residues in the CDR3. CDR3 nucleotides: TGTGCCAGCAGCTTAGGAGTCAGGGAAGCCAAAAACATTCAGTACTTC. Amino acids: CASSLGVREAKNIQYF.

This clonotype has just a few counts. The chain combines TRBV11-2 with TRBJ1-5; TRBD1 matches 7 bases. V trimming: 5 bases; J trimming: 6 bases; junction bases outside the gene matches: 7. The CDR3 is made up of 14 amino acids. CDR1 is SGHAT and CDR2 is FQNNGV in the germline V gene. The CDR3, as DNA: TGTGCCAGCAGCCCCAAGGGGGCCAGTCAGCCCCAGCATTTT. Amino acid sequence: CASSPKGASQPQHF.

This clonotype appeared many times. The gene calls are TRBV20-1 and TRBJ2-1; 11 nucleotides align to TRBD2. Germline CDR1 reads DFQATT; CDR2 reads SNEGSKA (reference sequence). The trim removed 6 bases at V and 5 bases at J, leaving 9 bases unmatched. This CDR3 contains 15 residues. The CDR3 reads CSATRYSGRDNEQFF. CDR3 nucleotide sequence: TGCAGTGCCACACGGTATAGCGGGAGGGACAATGAGCAGTTCTTC.

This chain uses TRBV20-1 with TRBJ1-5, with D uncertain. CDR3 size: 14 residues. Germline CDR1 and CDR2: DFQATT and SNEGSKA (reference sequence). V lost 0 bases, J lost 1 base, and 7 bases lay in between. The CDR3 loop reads CSARDPGSNQPQHF. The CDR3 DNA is TGCAGTGCTAGAGATCCTGGAAGCAATCAGCCCCAGCATTTT.

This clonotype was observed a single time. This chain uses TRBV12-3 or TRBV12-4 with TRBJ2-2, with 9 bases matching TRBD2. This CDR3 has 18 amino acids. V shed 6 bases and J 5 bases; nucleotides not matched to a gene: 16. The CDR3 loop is CASSFNLIAGEQTGELFF. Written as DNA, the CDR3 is TGTGCCAGCAGCTTCAACCTTATAGCGGGAGAACAGACCGGGGAGCTGTTTTTT.

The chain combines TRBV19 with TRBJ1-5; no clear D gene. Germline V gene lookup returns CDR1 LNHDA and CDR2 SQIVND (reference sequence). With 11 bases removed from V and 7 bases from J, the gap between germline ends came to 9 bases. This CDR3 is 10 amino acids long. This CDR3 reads CAGNGQPQHF. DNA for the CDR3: TGTGCCGGTAACGGACAGCCCCAGCATTTT.

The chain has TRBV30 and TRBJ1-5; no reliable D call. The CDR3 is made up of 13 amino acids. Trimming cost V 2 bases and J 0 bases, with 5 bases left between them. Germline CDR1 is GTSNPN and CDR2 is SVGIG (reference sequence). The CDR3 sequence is CAWSMDSNQPQHF. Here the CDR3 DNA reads TGTGCCTGGAGTATGGATAGCAATCAGCCCCAGCATTTT.

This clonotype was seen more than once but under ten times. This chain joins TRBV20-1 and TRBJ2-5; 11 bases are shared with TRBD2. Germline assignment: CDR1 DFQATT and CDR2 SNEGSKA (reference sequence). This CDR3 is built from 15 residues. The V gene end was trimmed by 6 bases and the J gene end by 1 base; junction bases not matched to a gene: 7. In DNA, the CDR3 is TGCAGTGCGCCGGATAGCGGGAGGGGCCAAGAGACCCAGTACTTC. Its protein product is CSAPDSGRGQETQYF.

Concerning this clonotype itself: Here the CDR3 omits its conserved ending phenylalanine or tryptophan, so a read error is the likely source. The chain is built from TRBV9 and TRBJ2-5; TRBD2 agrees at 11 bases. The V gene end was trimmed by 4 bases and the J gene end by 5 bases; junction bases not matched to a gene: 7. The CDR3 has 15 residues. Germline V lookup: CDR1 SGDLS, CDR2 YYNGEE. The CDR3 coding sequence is TGTGCCAGCAGCCCCCGACTAGCGGGGAGGGAGACCCAGTACTCC. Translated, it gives CASSPRLAGRETQYS.

The CDR3 sequence is CASSQGPRSQPQHF. The CDR3 DNA sequence: TGTGCCAGCAGCCAAGGCCCCAGATCTCAGCCCCAGCATTTT. The chain links TRBV3-1 to TRBJ1-5, with D hard to call. The CDR3 has 14 amino acids. Trimming left V 1 base short and J 6 bases short, with 10 bases between. Germline V gene sequence: CDR1 LGHDT, CDR2 YNNKEL (reference sequence).

The CDR3 coding sequence is TGTGCCAGCAGTAAACAGGGGGCGATTGGCTACACCTTC. It codes for CASSKQGAIGYTF. The rearrangement uses TRBV2 and TRBJ1-2, with 9 bases matching TRBD1. Looked up from germline, CDR1 is SNHLY and CDR2 is FYNNEI. The CDR3 has 13 amino acids. V was pared by 5 bases and J by 7 bases, with 5 bases of the junction left unmatched.

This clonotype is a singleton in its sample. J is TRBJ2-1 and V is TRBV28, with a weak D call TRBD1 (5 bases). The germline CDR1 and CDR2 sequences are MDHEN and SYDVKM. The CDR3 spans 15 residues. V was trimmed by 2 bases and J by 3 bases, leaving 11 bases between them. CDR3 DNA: TGTGCCAGCAGTTTACTCAGGGTGGGCTACAATGAGCAGTTCTTC. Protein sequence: CASSLLRVGYNEQFF. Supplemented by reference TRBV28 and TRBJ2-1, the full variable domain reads DVKVTQSSRYLVKRTGEKVFLECVQDMDHENMFWYRQDPGLGLRLIYFSYDVKMKEKGDIPEGYSVSREKKERFSLILESASTNQTSMYLCASSLLRVGYNEQFFGPGTRLTVL.

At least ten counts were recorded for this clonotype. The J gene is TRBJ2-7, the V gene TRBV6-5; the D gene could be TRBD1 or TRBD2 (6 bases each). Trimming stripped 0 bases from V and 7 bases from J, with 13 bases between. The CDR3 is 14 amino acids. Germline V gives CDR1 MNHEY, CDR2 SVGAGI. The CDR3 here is CASSYSPEGGEQYF. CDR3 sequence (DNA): TGTGCCAGCAGTTACTCCCCGGAAGGGGGGGAGCAGTACTTC.

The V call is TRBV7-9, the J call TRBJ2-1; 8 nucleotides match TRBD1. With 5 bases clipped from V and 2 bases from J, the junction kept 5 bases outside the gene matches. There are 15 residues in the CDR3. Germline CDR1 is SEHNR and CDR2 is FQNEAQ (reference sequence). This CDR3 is CASSPPGGTYNEQFF. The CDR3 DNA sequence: TGTGCCAGCAGCCCCCCAGGGGGCACCTACAATGAGCAGTTCTTC.

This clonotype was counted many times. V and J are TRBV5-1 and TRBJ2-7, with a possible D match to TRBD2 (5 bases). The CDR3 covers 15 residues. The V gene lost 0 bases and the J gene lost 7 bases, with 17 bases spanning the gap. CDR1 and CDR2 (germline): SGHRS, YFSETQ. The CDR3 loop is CASSLEGSPTGEQYF. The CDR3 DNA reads TGCGCCAGCAGCTTGGAGGGATCTCCTACGGGGGAGCAGTACTTC. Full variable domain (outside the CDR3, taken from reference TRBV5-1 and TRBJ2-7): KAGVTQTPRYLIKTRGQQVTLSCSPISGHRSVSWYQQTPGQGLQFLFEYFSETQRNKGNFPGRFSGRQFSNSRSEMNVSTLELGDSALYLCASSLEGSPTGEQYFGPGTRLTVT.

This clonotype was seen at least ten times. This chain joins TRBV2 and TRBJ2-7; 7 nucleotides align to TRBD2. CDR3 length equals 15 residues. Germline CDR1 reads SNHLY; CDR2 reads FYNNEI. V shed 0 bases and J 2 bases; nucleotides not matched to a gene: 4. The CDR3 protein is CASSEAGGPTYEQYF. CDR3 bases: TGTGCCAGCAGTGAAGCGGGAGGGCCGACCTACGAGCAGTACTTC.

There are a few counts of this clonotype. The CDR3 loop reads CATSRDRGTEAFF. The CDR3 bases are TGTGCCACCAGCAGAGATCGGGGCACTGAAGCTTTCTTT. The chain recombines TRBV15 with TRBJ1-1; the D is unclear. Trimming took off 0 bases at V and 4 bases at J, with 6 bases between the two ends. Germline CDR1 and CDR2: LNHNV and YYDKDF (reference sequence). This CDR3 is built from 13 residues.